These 24 T cell receptor beta chains share one sample of origin, sequenced in a study of CD8+ T cells in alopecia areata. Once RNA had been extracted, it was reverse transcribed into cDNA to act as the sequencing template. Repertoires were generated with immunoSEQ multiplex PCR, while TCRdb's copy carries only in-frame clones and drops some. The profile shows more than 90,000 clones, around two fifths of them singletons. Sequenced sample: CD4+ T cells sorted from blood. These receptors originate from a human donor with alopecia areata.

V is TRBV27 and J is TRBJ2-2, with TRBD1 matching over 7 bases. V lost 7 bases, J lost 3 bases, and 5 bases stayed unmatched. The CDR3 has 14 amino acids. The germline V gene encodes CDR1 MNHEY and CDR2 SMNVEV (reference sequence). Here the CDR3 DNA reads TGTGCCAGCACGAGGCAGGGGGACACCGGGGAGCTGTTTTTT. It is translated as CASTRQGDTGELFF.

The chain uses TRBV29-1 and TRBJ1-4; TRBD1 agrees at 7 bases. Germline-derived CDR1 and CDR2 are SQVTM and ANQGSEA. The CDR3 contains 12 residues. J lost 8 bases, V lost 5 bases, and 5 bases had no gene match. The CDR3, as DNA: TGCAGCGTTTCAGCAGGGGGAGAAAAACTGTTTTTT. It specifies CSVSAGGEKLFF.

V and J are TRBV29-1 and TRBJ1-1, with TRBD1 as a possible D gene (5 bases). The CDR3 contains 12 residues. The V end lost 5 bases, the J end lost 0 bases, and 7 bases lay between the germline ends. The germline V gene encodes CDR1 SQVTM and CDR2 ANQGSEA. The CDR3 DNA reads TGCAGCGTTCGACAGTTGAACACTGAAGCTTTCTTT. Protein: CSVRQLNTEAFF.

The J gene is TRBJ1-2, the V gene TRBV20-1; D is undetermined. Germline-derived CDR1 and CDR2 are DFQATT and SNEGSKA (reference sequence). This CDR3 has 11 residues. The V and J ends lost 4 bases and 4 bases respectively, with 7 bases between them. The CDR3 coding sequence is TGCAGTGCTAACAGTCTCTATGGCTACACCTTC. Protein product: CSANSLYGYTF.

This clone has just a few counts. The sample carries other DNA sequences with the same CDR3. The rearrangement joins TRBV10-3 to TRBJ2-5; 7 bases map to TRBD2. Losses at the gene ends were 5 bases for V and 2 bases for J; bases not matched to a gene: 2. The CDR3 length is 13 residues. Germline V gene data show CDR1 as ENHRY and CDR2 as SYGVKD. CDR3 sequence reads: CAISRGEQETQYF. For the CDR3, the DNA is TGTGCCATCAGTCGGGGGGAGCAAGAGACCCAGTACTTC.

This clone was seen a few times. This sequence joins TRBV11-1 and TRBJ1-1; D ambiguous. This CDR3 spans 14 amino acids. Trimming took 6 bases from V and 2 from J, leaving 13 bases between them. CDR1 SGHAT and CDR2 FQDESV come from the germline V gene (reference sequence). The CDR3 spells CASSSNRINTEAFF. DNA for the CDR3: TGTGCCAGCAGTAGCAACAGAATTAACACTGAAGCTTTCTTT.

This clone was seen a single time. This chain links TRBV2 with TRBJ2-3; perhaps TRBD2 as D (5 bases). Germline CDR1 and CDR2: SNHLY and FYNNEI. There are 14 residues in the CDR3. The V end lost 5 bases, the J end lost 2 bases, and 11 bases lay between the germline ends. In DNA form, the CDR3 reads TGTGCCAGCAGTCTAAGTAGCGTCACAGATACGCAGTATTTT. Residues: CASSLSSVTDTQYF.

This clone was counted only a few times. The chain has TRBV28 and TRBJ2-7, with TRBD2 identical over 7 bases. There are 15 residues in the CDR3. Trimming cost V 6 bases and J 2 bases; bases outside gene matches: 10. The germline V gene encodes CDR1 MDHEN and CDR2 SYDVKM. CDR3 sequence (DNA): TGTGCCAGCAGCTACAGCGGGGCCGCTACCTACGAGCAGTACTTC. It is translated as CASSYSGAATYEQYF.

This chain links TRBV5-1 with TRBJ2-7; D call uncertain. Germline CDR1 and CDR2: SGHRS and YFSETQ. Trimming cost V 5 bases and J 4 bases, with 13 bases left between them. The CDR3 runs 13 residues. CDR3 DNA sequence: TGCGCCAGCAGTCGTCAGATCTATTACGAGCAGTACTTC. This sequence encodes CASSRQIYYEQYF.

In the case of this clone: The identical CDR3 is also encoded by other nucleotide sequences in the sample. J is TRBJ1-3 and V is TRBV29-1; TRBD1 is a possible D gene (5 bases). The germline CDR1 and CDR2 sequences are SQVTM and ANQGSEA. The CDR3 extends over 11 amino acids. Trimming took 7 bases from V and 4 from J, leaving 8 bases between them. DNA for the CDR3: TGCAGCGCTGGGACGGGAAACACCATATATTTT. Translated, it gives CSAGTGNTIYF.

This clone came up a few times. The chain couples TRBV5-1 to TRBJ1-1; D is perhaps TRBD1 (6 bases). CDR1 and CDR2 from the germline V gene are SGHRS and YFSETQ. The V end was cut by 3 bases, the J end by 6 bases, with 9 bases between. The CDR3 loop spans 12 amino acids. Here the CDR3 reads CASSSGHSEAFF. The CDR3 coding sequence is TGCGCCAGCAGCTCGGGACACTCTGAAGCTTTCTTT.

The gene calls are TRBV29-1 and TRBJ2-2; 7 bases fit TRBD1. J was trimmed by 8 bases and V by 5 bases; bases with no gene match: 11. Germline CDR1 is SQVTM and CDR2 is ANQGSEA. This CDR3 is 14 amino acids long. CDR3 nucleotide sequence: TGCAGCGTTCGGGGACAGTCAGGACTTGGGGAGCTGTTTTTT. Translating gives CSVRGQSGLGELFF.

The rearrangement joins TRBV18 to TRBJ2-7, with D possibly TRBD1 on 5 matching bases. CDR1 and CDR2 (germline): KGHSH, LQKENI. CDR3 length equals 14 residues. V gave up 3 bases and J gave up 4 bases, with 13 bases separating them. This CDR3 is CASSPEFQGYEQYF. DNA for the CDR3: TGTGCCAGCTCACCCGAATTCCAGGGATACGAGCAGTACTTC. Drawing the rest from reference TRBV18 and TRBJ2-7, the complete variable domain is NAGVMQNPRHLVRRRGQEARLRCSPMKGHSHVYWYRQLPEEGLKFMVYLQKENIIDESGMPKERFSAEFPKEGPSILRIQQVVRGDSAAYFCASSPEFQGYEQYFGPGTRLTVT.

The chain is built from TRBV27 and TRBJ2-7; tentative D call: TRBD2 (6 bases). Germline CDR1 is MNHEY and CDR2 is SMNVEV (reference sequence). V gave up 7 bases and J gave up 6 bases, with 16 bases separating them. The CDR3 totals 13 residues. As DNA, the CDR3 is TGTGCCAGCACCCCCCGGGCGGGGCTCGAGCAGTACTTC. The encoded protein is CASTPRAGLEQYF.

The CDR3 nucleotides are TGTGCCAGCAGCTCCCGCCGCACGACTAGCTCCTACGAGCAGTACTTC. As protein: CASSSRRTTSSYEQYF. The chain links TRBV11-2 to TRBJ2-7, with a possible D match to TRBD2 (6 bases). The CDR3 contains 16 residues. CDR1 and CDR2 (germline): SGHAT, FQNNGV. V lost 4 bases, J lost 0 bases, and 16 bases lay in between.

The chain uses TRBV2 and TRBJ1-2; 7 nucleotides agree with TRBD1. The CDR3 is 13 amino acids. Germline CDR1 is SNHLY and CDR2 is FYNNEI. The V segment lost 5 bases and the J segment 2 bases; nucleotides outside the gene matches: 2. CDR3 nucleotide sequence: TGTGCCAGCAGTTCAGGGGGGAACTATGGCTACACCTTC. Its protein is CASSSGGNYGYTF. Combining the CDR3 with reference TRBV2 and TRBJ1-2 gives the whole variable domain EPEVTQTPSHQVTQMGQEVILRCVPISNHLYFYWYRQILGQKVEFLVSFYNNEISEKSEIFDDQFSVERPDGSNFTLKIRSTKLEDSAMYFCASSSGGNYGYTFGSGTRLTVV.

There are a few counts of this clone. The chain couples TRBV29-1 to TRBJ1-5; D perhaps matches TRBD1 (5 bases). Germline assignment: CDR1 SQVTM and CDR2 ANQGSEA. The CDR3 is 12 residues long. V shed 7 bases and J shed 5 bases, with 12 bases lying between them. The CDR3 loop reads CSAGHPDQPQHF. The CDR3 DNA sequence: TGCAGCGCTGGACACCCTGATCAGCCCCAGCATTTT.

The V gene is TRBV5-6, the J gene TRBJ2-1; weak D call: TRBD2 (6 bases). The V end lost 0 bases, the J end lost 3 bases, and 16 bases lay between the germline ends. The length of the CDR3 is 17 residues. Germline V gene lookup returns CDR1 SGHDT and CDR2 YYEEEE. CDR3 nucleotides: TGTGCCAGCAGCTTGGTGATGGAGGGAGGTATCTACAATGAGCAGTTCTTC. Residues: CASSLVMEGGIYNEQFF.

This clone was seen more than once but under ten times. The CDR3 loop reads CASSQAGIIGDTQYF. The CDR3 DNA reads as TGTGCCAGCAGCCAAGCCGGGATCATTGGGGATACGCAGTATTTT. The chain uses TRBV4-2 and TRBJ2-3; TRBD2 might be the D (5 bases). V was shortened by 1 base and J by 6 bases, with 14 bases between the two germline ends. Germline values: CDR1 LGHNA, CDR2 YNFKEQ. The CDR3 totals 15 residues.

The gene calls are TRBV12-5 and TRBJ2-1; a weak D match, TRBD2 (6 bases). V was trimmed by 4 bases and J by 4 bases, leaving 8 bases between them. The CDR3 loop spans 13 amino acids. Per the germline V gene, CDR1 is LGHNT and CDR2 is FRNRAP. CDR3 loop: CASGSREYNEQFF. CDR3 sequence (DNA): TGTGCTAGTGGTTCTCGGGAGTACAATGAGCAGTTCTTC. Full variable domain (rest looked up from reference TRBV12-5 and TRBJ2-1): DARVTQTPRHKVTEMGQEVTMRCQPILGHNTVFWYRQTMMQGLELLAYFRNRAPLDDSGMPKDRFSAEMPDATLATLKIQPSEPRDSAVYFCASGSREYNEQFFGPGTRLTVL.

The chain uses TRBV5-1 and TRBJ1-1; a weak D match, TRBD1 (5 bases). The CDR3 length is 15 residues. Trimming took 0 bases from V and 1 from J, leaving 10 bases between them. Germline V gene data show CDR1 as SGHRS and CDR2 as YFSETQ. The CDR3 DNA reads as TGCGCCAGCAGCTTGGATGGGCAGGGGAACACTGAAGCTTTCTTT. It yields the protein CASSLDGQGNTEAFF.

The chain couples TRBV14 to TRBJ2-7; the D gene is possibly TRBD2 (5 bases). V lost 4 bases and J lost 1, with 5 bases in between. CDR1 is SGHDN and CDR2 is FVKESK in the germline V gene. This CDR3 comprises 12 residues. In DNA form, the CDR3 reads TGTGCCAGCAGCCCGGGATCCTACGAGCAGTACTTC. Protein: CASSPGSYEQYF. Combining the CDR3 with reference TRBV14 and TRBJ2-7 gives the whole variable domain EAGVTQFPSHSVIEKGQTVTLRCDPISGHDNLYWYRRVMGKEIKFLLHFVKESKQDESGMPNNRFLAERTGGTYSTLKVQPAELEDSGVYFCASSPGSYEQYFGPGTRLTVT.

This clone came up once. The chain employs TRBV4-2 and TRBJ2-5; 10 bases are shared with TRBD2. CDR3 length: 18 residues. V trimming: 1 base; J trimming: 2 bases; junction bases outside the gene matches: 10. In germline, CDR1 is LGHNA, CDR2 YNFKEQ. The CDR3 nucleotides are TGTGCCAGCAGCCAAGGAGTTGGCGCTAGCGGGGGACAAGAGACCCAGTACTTC. Translated, it gives CASSQGVGASGGQETQYF.

In its sample, this clone was seen a few times. The rearrangement links TRBV28 to TRBJ2-2; 10 bases agree with TRBD2. The CDR3 length is 14 residues. The germline gives CDR1 MDHEN, CDR2 SYDVKM. The V and J ends lost 10 bases and 8 bases, in that order; junction bases with no gene match: 10. CDR3 coding DNA: TGTGCCACCCTAGGACTAGCGGCCACGGGGGAGCTGTTTTTT. Translated: CATLGLAATGELFF.